Described below is a single T cell receptor beta chain sequence and its context. The antigen is unknown. The record originates from a study of T cell repertoires in ileal Crohn's disease. Whole-study results and caveats: Endoscopic recurrence occurred in every patient whose clonality exceeded 26.8%.

Time point of the sample: neoterminal ileum biopsy at postoperative endoscopy, about 6 months after surgery. Eligibility required adulthood, ileal or ileocolonic Crohn's disease and indicated ileocolonic resection. This CDR3 has 14 amino acids. From germline, CDR1 is MNHEY and CDR2 SVGAGI. Germline trimming cut 4 bases from V and 7 bases from J; bases unmatched to any gene: 7. Generated by immunoSEQ multiplex PCR, the TCRdb table keeps only in-frame clones and is missing some. Among several thousand clones, 60% to 80% were seen once, and the ten largest hold roughly 23%. The gene calls are TRBV6-5 and TRBJ2-7, with 10 bases matching TRBD1. This receptor was identified in an adult with Crohn's disease. The sample comprised ileal tissue. CDR3 sequence reads: CASSSTGGHKEQYF. The CDR3 nucleotides read TGTGCCAGCAGTTCGACAGGGGGCCATAAAGAGCAGTACTTC.